This is a list of T cell receptor beta chains from one sample in a study of shared clonotypes between healthy human individuals. Clones were read by immunoSEQ multiplex PCR, and TCRdb kept only the in-frame ones, dropping some. The table lists about 2,200,000 clones, roughly 91% of them singletons. The sequenced sample was naive CD8+ T cells from PBMCs. The receptors derive from a man aged 18 to 29 in good health. Some clones in this sample may be carry-over from other donors' samples. The CDR3 runs from the conserved cysteine through the conserved F or W. The order of the fields is V gene, clone size, J gene, D gene, CDR3 DNA, CDR3 protein. A D gene is named only where the DNA matches it firmly. Some rows have no size entry. The others give once, few or many, or a class for an expanded clone.

v_gene: TRBV6-5
abundance: NA
j_gene: TRBJ1-5
d_gene: TRBD1
CDR3nt: TGTGCCAGCAGCTTTAGACAGGGGAGTCAGCCCCAGCATTTT
CDR3aa: CASSFRQGSQPQHF

v_gene: TRBV5-1
abundance: NA
j_gene: TRBJ2-7
d_gene: NA
CDR3nt: TGCGCCAGCAGCCTGGGACACGAGCAGTACTTC
CDR3aa: CASSLGHEQYF

v_gene: TRBV28
abundance: once
j_gene: TRBJ2-3
d_gene: TRBD2
CDR3nt: TGTGCCAGCAGTTCGAGGACTAGCGTATACACAGATACGCAGTATTTT
CDR3aa: CASSSRTSVYTDTQYF

v_gene: TRBV9
abundance: NA
j_gene: TRBJ2-7
d_gene: NA
CDR3nt: TGTGCCAGCAGCCCGGCCGGGAGAGTGTACGAGCAGTACTTC
CDR3aa: CASSPAGRVYEQYF

v_gene: TRBV28
abundance: NA
j_gene: TRBJ2-2
d_gene: TRBD1
CDR3nt: TGTGCCAGCCAGGCCGGGGACAGCCTTACCGGGGAGCTGTTTTTT
CDR3aa: CASQAGDSLTGELFF

v_gene: TRBV28
abundance: NA
j_gene: TRBJ1-1
d_gene: NA
CDR3nt: TGTGCCAGCAGTTTAAGGCCGGGGCAGGGTACCACTGAAGCTTTCTTT
CDR3aa: CASSLRPGQGTTEAFF

v_gene: TRBV10-2
abundance: NA
j_gene: TRBJ2-1
d_gene: NA
CDR3nt: TGCGCCAGCAGTGAGGGCTCCGGGAGTCTTCGCAATGAGCAGTTCTTC
CDR3aa: CASSEGSGSLRNEQFF

v_gene: TRBV27
abundance: NA
j_gene: TRBJ2-7
d_gene: TRBD2
CDR3nt: TGTGCCAGCAGGTTAGCGGGAGTAAGTTACGAGCAGTACTTC
CDR3aa: CASRLAGVSYEQYF

v_gene: TRBV19
abundance: NA
j_gene: TRBJ2-7
d_gene: NA
CDR3nt: TGTGCCAGTAGTAACCCCGACAGGCTCTTCGAGCAGTACTTC
CDR3aa: CASSNPDRLFEQYF

v_gene: TRBV29-1
abundance: NA
j_gene: TRBJ1-1
d_gene: TRBD1
CDR3nt: TGCAGCGGATCCGGGACAGGGGGGACGAACACTGAAGCTTTCTTT
CDR3aa: CSGSGTGGTNTEAFF

v_gene: TRBV5-8
abundance: once
j_gene: TRBJ2-6
d_gene: NA
CDR3nt: TGTGCCAGCAGCTTAGGGGCTGGGGCCAACGTCCTGACTTTC
CDR3aa: CASSLGAGANVLTF

v_gene: TRBV28
abundance: once
j_gene: TRBJ1-4
d_gene: NA
CDR3nt: TGTGCCAGCAAGGAGGTCGGGTATGAAAAACTGTTTTTT
CDR3aa: CASKEVGYEKLFF

v_gene: TRBV19
abundance: NA
j_gene: TRBJ2-7
d_gene: NA
CDR3nt: TGTGCCAGTAGTATGGGGGACTTAGATCCCTACGAGCAGTACTTC
CDR3aa: CASSMGDLDPYEQYF

v_gene: TRBV7-9
abundance: NA
j_gene: TRBJ1-5
d_gene: NA
CDR3nt: TGTGCCAGCAGCTTCCCTAATCAGCCCCAGCATTTT
CDR3aa: CASSFPNQPQHF

v_gene: TRBV7-9
abundance: NA
j_gene: TRBJ2-7
d_gene: NA
CDR3nt: TGTGCCAGCAGCTTAGCGGGTCGTGCCTACGAGCAGTACTTC
CDR3aa: CASSLAGRAYEQYF

v_gene: TRBV5-1
abundance: NA
j_gene: TRBJ2-1
d_gene: NA
CDR3nt: TGCGCCAGCAGCCTCAGCACTCTATACAATGAGCAGTTCTTC
CDR3aa: CASSLSTLYNEQFF

v_gene: TRBV9
abundance: NA
j_gene: TRBJ1-2
d_gene: TRBD1
CDR3nt: TGTGCCAGCGGAAACTCAAGGACAGGGGTCAGCGCCGTCGTCGATGGCTACACCTTC
CDR3aa: CASGNSRTGVSAVVDGYTF

v_gene: TRBV13
abundance: once
j_gene: TRBJ2-1
d_gene: TRBD1
CDR3nt: TGTGCCAGCAGCCCCTCGGGACAGGGAGGCCATGAGCAGTTCTTC
CDR3aa: CASSPSGQGGHEQFF

v_gene: TRBV19
abundance: NA
j_gene: TRBJ2-1
d_gene: NA
CDR3nt: TGTGCCAGTAGTTCCTACGGGCCCAATGAGCAGTTCTTC
CDR3aa: CASSSYGPNEQFF

v_gene: TRBV7-2
abundance: NA
j_gene: TRBJ2-7
d_gene: TRBD1
CDR3nt: TGTGCCAGCAGCCACCGGGACAGGGGCTACGAGCAGTACTTC
CDR3aa: CASSHRDRGYEQYF

v_gene: TRBV14
abundance: NA
j_gene: TRBJ1-4
d_gene: TRBD1
CDR3nt: TGTGCCAGCAGCCTGGACAGGGGGCATGAAAAACTGTTTTTT
CDR3aa: CASSLDRGHEKLFF